Listed here are 28 T cell receptor beta chains from one sample, sequenced in a study of blood T cell repertoires in COVID-19. Method: immunoSEQ multiplex PCR; TCRdb's copy keeps in-frame clones and lacks some. The sample holds some 49,000 clones, 81% seen once. Sequenced sample: peripheral blood. Receptors originate from a woman older than 75 with COVID-19, enrolled during active disease.

The gene calls are TRBV5-1 and TRBJ2-7, with 7 bases aligning to TRBD1. The CDR3 covers 15 residues. V gave up 4 bases and J gave up 2 bases; unmatched junction bases: 9. Germline V lookup: CDR1 SGHRS, CDR2 YFSETQ. CDR3 bases: TGCGCCAGCAGCGACACAGGAAGGGGGCCCTACGAGCAGTACTTC. Translating gives CASSDTGRGPYEQYF.

The genes are TRBV7-9 and TRBJ2-1, with 10 nucleotides matching TRBD2. The length of the CDR3 is 15 residues. The V segment lost 6 bases and the J segment 7 bases; nucleotides outside the gene matches: 9. Germline V gene lookup returns CDR1 SEHNR and CDR2 FQNEAQ (reference sequence). CDR3 region: CASSPSGRAGNEQFF. The CDR3 bases are TGTGCCAGCAGTCCGAGCGGGAGGGCCGGAAATGAGCAGTTCTTC. Full variable domain (remainder filled in from reference TRBV7-9 and TRBJ2-1): DTGVSQNPRHKITKRGQNVTFRCDPISEHNRLYWYRQTLGQGPEFLTYFQNEAQLEKSRLLSDRFSAERPKGSFSTLEIQRTEQGDSAMYLCASSPSGRAGNEQFFGPGTRLTVL.

This clone was counted only a few times. In nucleotides, the CDR3 is TGTGTCGTGTACGGGACAGGAATCGAGCAGTACTTC. Translation gives CVVYGTGIEQYF. This chain links TRBV28 with TRBJ2-7, with 8 bases lining up with TRBD1. This CDR3 spans 12 amino acids. CDR1 and CDR2 from the germline V gene are MDHEN and SYDVKM. Drawing the rest from reference TRBV28 and TRBJ2-7, the complete variable domain is DVKVTQSSRYLVKRTGEKVFLECVQDMDHENMFWYRQDPGLGLRLIYFSYDVKMKEKGDIPEGYSVSREKKERFSLILESASTNQTSMYLCVVYGTGIEQYFGPGTRLTVT.

The chain carries TRBV28 and TRBJ2-7; D not certain. Between the trimmed V and J ends, which lost 1 base and 9 bases, there was a span of 7 bases. The germline gives CDR1 MDHEN, CDR2 SYDVKM. The CDR3 totals 11 residues. The CDR3 DNA reads as TGTGCCAGCAGTTTATCGGTCGGGCAGTACTTC. It codes for CASSLSVGQYF.

This clone was picked up a small number of times. This chain joins TRBV5-6 and TRBJ2-7; 11 nucleotides agree with TRBD2. The CDR3 has 16 residues. After removal of 2 bases from V and 3 bases from J, the junction contained 7 bases not matched to a gene. Germline V gene lookup returns CDR1 SGHDT and CDR2 YYEEEE. The CDR3: CASSFSSGTSGYEQYF. In nucleotides, the CDR3 is TGTGCCAGCAGCTTTTCCTCAGGGACTAGCGGCTACGAGCAGTACTTC.

This clone was observed a few times. The chain carries TRBV21-1 and TRBJ2-7; whether TRBD1, the table's D call, matches the DNA was not checked. TRBV21-1 is given as a pseudogene. There are 11 residues in the CDR3. The CDR3, as DNA: TGTGCCTCGACAGGGGGTTGGGGGCAGTACTTC. The encoded protein is CASTGGWGQYF.

This clone has only one observation. The chain links TRBV19 to TRBJ2-1; TRBD1 matches 9 bases. The CDR3 runs 20 residues. In germline, CDR1 is LNHDA, CDR2 SQIVND (reference sequence). The trim removed 0 bases at V and 4 bases at J, leaving 16 bases unmatched. CDR3 sequence (DNA): TGTGCCAGTAGTATAGATTACACTCCGGGACAGGGAGGGAGGTACAATGAGCAGTTCTTC. Protein: CASSIDYTPGQGGRYNEQFF.

The rearrangement uses TRBV2 and TRBJ2-5, with 8 bases identical to TRBD1. V shed 6 bases, J shed 5 bases, and the junction held 8 bases outside the gene matches. CDR1 and CDR2 from the germline V gene are SNHLY and FYNNEI. The CDR3 runs to 14 residues. The DNA of the CDR3 is TGTGCCAGCAGCACGACAGGGGTGTACGAGACCCAGTACTTC. It codes for CASSTTGVYETQYF.

The gene calls are TRBV19 and TRBJ2-7; 8 bases fit TRBD1. The length of the CDR3 is 15 residues. Germline loops: CDR1 LNHDA, CDR2 SQIVND (reference sequence). After removal of 7 bases from V and 7 bases from J, the junction contained 15 bases not matched to a gene. CDR3 DNA: TGTGCCAGTACAGAATCTGGGACAGGCCGTCATGAGCAGTACTTC. This sequence encodes CASTESGTGRHEQYF.

This sequence joins TRBV3-1 (or the pseudogene TRBV3-2) and TRBJ2-1; 14 bases agree with TRBD2. J was trimmed by 7 bases and V by 11 bases; bases with no gene match: 13. The CDR3 spans 16 residues. Germline V gene lookup returns CDR1 LGHDT and CDR2 YNNKEL (reference sequence). The CDR3: CASGTSGSLSLNEQFF. The CDR3 bases are TGTGCCTCCGGGACTAGCGGGAGTCTTAGCTTGAATGAGCAGTTCTTC.

Points on this clone: Sequence at one end of the junction differs from germline and may be a read error. The chain links TRBV6-6 to TRBJ1-5, with TRBD1 matching 7 bases. CDR3 length: 11 residues. CDR1 and CDR2 from the germline V gene are MNHNY and SVGAGI (reference sequence). In nucleotides, the CDR3 is TGTGCCAGCAGTGGGACAGTAGGGGTTTTTTTT. Translated: CASSGTVGVFF.

This clone was observed a handful of times. The J gene is TRBJ2-5, the V gene TRBV10-3; 9 bases line up with TRBD1. This CDR3 is 14 amino acids long. The ends lost 3 bases at V and 4 bases at J; junction bases unmatched: 3. Germline V gene lookup returns CDR1 ENHRY and CDR2 SYGVKD. CDR3 loop: CAISDWTGVETQYF. The CDR3 bases are TGTGCCATCAGTGACTGGACAGGGGTAGAGACCCAGTACTTC.

This chain joins TRBV19 and TRBJ2-1; 7 bases agree with TRBD2. This CDR3 has 13 amino acids. J was trimmed by 6 bases and V by 7 bases; bases with no gene match: 6. Per germline, CDR1 LNHDA and CDR2 SQIVND (reference sequence). CDR3 sequence reads: CASNPAGANEQFF. CDR3 coding DNA: TGTGCCAGTAATCCGGCGGGAGCCAATGAGCAGTTCTTC.

The chain has TRBV30 and TRBJ2-5; 8 bases agree with TRBD2. CDR1 is GTSNPN and CDR2 is SVGIG in the germline V gene (reference sequence). The CDR3 has 15 residues. Trimming took 4 bases from V and 2 from J; bases not matched to a gene: 9. CDR3 bases: TGTGCCTGGATCCCCGTAACTAGCGGACAAGAGACCCAGTACTTC. Translated: CAWIPVTSGQETQYF.

This chain joins TRBV6-1 and TRBJ1-2, with a possible D match to TRBD1 (6 bases). The germline V gene has CDR1 MNHNS and CDR2 SASEGT. V was clipped by 4 bases and J by 8 bases, with 23 bases between them. The CDR3 is 16 residues long. The CDR3 DNA reads as TGTGCCAGCAGTGGGGCAGGGGTTTCTTTCTTAGGCGGCTACACCTTC. Translating it yields CASSGAGVSFLGGYTF.

This clone is medium-sized (0.01 to 0.1%) by share. The J gene is TRBJ1-1, the V gene TRBV9; 8 bases align to TRBD1. Germline CDR1 and CDR2: SGDLS and YYNGEE. This CDR3 region has 14 residues. After removal of 4 bases from V and 4 bases from J, the junction contained 6 bases not matched to a gene. The CDR3 DNA reads TGTGCCAGCAGCTCTTCAGGGGGCGTCACTGAAGCTTTCTTT. Translating it yields CASSSSGGVTEAFF.

This clone was detected once. The V and J genes are TRBV5-1 and TRBJ2-3; 12 positions match TRBD2. The CDR3 covers 16 residues. The V segment lost 3 bases and the J segment 2 bases; nucleotides outside the gene matches: 4. The germline gives CDR1 SGHRS, CDR2 YFSETQ. This CDR3 is CASSSLAGGTTDTQYF. For the CDR3, the DNA is TGCGCCAGCAGCTCACTAGCGGGAGGCACCACAGATACGCAGTATTTT. The full variable domain, with the rest looked up from reference TRBV5-1 and TRBJ2-3, is KAGVTQTPRYLIKTRGQQVTLSCSPISGHRSVSWYQQTPGQGLQFLFEYFSETQRNKGNFPGRFSGRQFSNSRSEMNVSTLELGDSALYLCASSSLAGGTTDTQYFGPGTRLTVL.

The genes are TRBV5-1 and TRBJ2-1; tentative D call: TRBD1 (5 bases). Germline V gene lookup returns CDR1 SGHRS and CDR2 YFSETQ. With 2 bases removed from V and 6 bases from J, the gap between germline ends came to 6 bases. This CDR3 comprises 12 residues. Here the CDR3 DNA reads TGCGCCAGCAGCTTACAGGTCAATGAGCAGTTCTTC. Amino acid sequence: CASSLQVNEQFF. Together with reference TRBV5-1 and TRBJ2-1, the CDR3 gives the full variable domain: KAGVTQTPRYLIKTRGQQVTLSCSPISGHRSVSWYQQTPGQGLQFLFEYFSETQRNKGNFPGRFSGRQFSNSRSEMNVSTLELGDSALYLCASSLQVNEQFFGPGTRLTVL.

The rearrangement links TRBV28 to TRBJ2-5; perhaps TRBD2 as D (5 bases). Trimming stripped 7 bases from V and 5 bases from J, with 11 bases between. There are 12 residues in the CDR3. Per the germline V gene, CDR1 is MDHEN and CDR2 is SYDVKM. The CDR3 loop is CASTRDVETQYF. CDR3 DNA sequence: TGTGCCAGCACTCGGGATGTCGAGACCCAGTACTTC.

The chain links TRBV5-1 to TRBJ2-3; D ambiguous. The V gene's germline CDR1 is SGHRS and CDR2 YFSETQ. The CDR3 has 11 residues. Trimming cost V 2 bases and J 5 bases, with 3 bases left between them. The CDR3 loop reads CASSFGDTQYF. CDR3 in DNA: TGCGCCAGCAGCTTCGGAGATACGCAGTATTTT. The full variable domain, its missing parts supplied by reference TRBV5-1 and TRBJ2-3, is KAGVTQTPRYLIKTRGQQVTLSCSPISGHRSVSWYQQTPGQGLQFLFEYFSETQRNKGNFPGRFSGRQFSNSRSEMNVSTLELGDSALYLCASSFGDTQYFGPGTRLTVL.

This clone was observed a handful of times. This chain connects TRBV6-6 to TRBJ2-1, with 9 nucleotides matching TRBD2. Germline V lookup: CDR1 MNHNY, CDR2 SVGAGI (reference sequence). This CDR3 comprises 15 residues. V shed 5 bases, J shed 1 base, and the junction held 3 bases outside the gene matches. This CDR3 reads CASSGSGRSYNEQFF. CDR3 nucleotide sequence: TGTGCCAGCAGTGGAAGCGGGAGGTCCTACAATGAGCAGTTCTTC.

The chain recombines TRBV14 with TRBJ2-2, with 14 nucleotides matching TRBD2. Trimming removed 3 bases from V and 7 bases from J; junction bases left unmatched: 4. Germline V gives CDR1 SGHDN, CDR2 FVKESK. The CDR3 consists of 16 residues. The CDR3 spells CASSQTSGRDLGELFF. The CDR3, as DNA: TGTGCCAGCAGCCAGACTAGCGGGAGGGATCTCGGGGAGCTGTTTTTT.

V is TRBV5-8 and J is TRBJ1-3; TRBD1 matches 7 bases. V lost 4 bases to trimming and J lost 2 bases; unmatched junction nucleotides: 3. CDR1 SGHTS and CDR2 YDEGEE come from the germline V gene. The CDR3 totals 14 residues. The CDR3 is CASSETGPGNTIYF. The DNA of the CDR3 is TGTGCCAGCAGCGAGACAGGGCCTGGAAACACCATATATTTT.

The chain links TRBV6-1 to TRBJ2-1; no firm D call. Germline V gives CDR1 MNHNS, CDR2 SASEGT. V lost 1 base and J lost 0, with 7 bases in between. The CDR3 has 15 residues. As DNA, the CDR3 is TGTGCCAGCAGTGAAGGGGCGAGCTCCTACAATGAGCAGTTCTTC. Protein product: CASSEGASSYNEQFF.

This chain links TRBV6-5 with TRBJ2-7; 9 nucleotides align to TRBD2. The CDR3 loop spans 14 amino acids. Trimming removed 6 bases from V and 0 bases from J; junction bases left unmatched: 3. Germline V gene data show CDR1 as MNHEY and CDR2 as SVGAGI. The CDR3 spells CASSFSGSSYEQYF. As DNA, the CDR3 is TGTGCCAGCAGCTTTAGCGGGAGCTCCTACGAGCAGTACTTC.

V gene TRBV19 combines with J gene TRBJ2-3; D remains unclear. Deletions cut 0 bases from V and 2 bases from J, with 6 bases between. CDR3 length: 14 amino acids. Germline lookup yields CDR1 LNHDA and CDR2 SQIVND (reference sequence). The CDR3 loop reads CASSIEIDTDTQYF. CDR3 bases: TGTGCCAGTAGTATAGAAATAGACACAGATACGCAGTATTTT.

CDR3 region: CASSPRVAGESGELFF. CDR3 nucleotide sequence: TGTGCCAGCAGCCCACGGGTAGCGGGAGAATCCGGGGAGCTGTTTTTT. The chain combines TRBV7-8 with TRBJ2-2; 9 bases are shared with TRBD2. Trimming cost V 5 bases and J 6 bases; bases outside gene matches: 10. CDR3 size: 16 residues. Per the germline V gene, CDR1 is SGHVS and CDR2 is FQNEAQ.

The chain carries TRBV6-5 and TRBJ2-3; TRBD2 is a possible D gene (6 bases). V dropped 4 bases and J dropped 0 bases, with 14 bases sitting between them. The germline V gene encodes CDR1 MNHEY and CDR2 SVGAGI. The CDR3 runs 16 residues. The CDR3 loop reads CASSFRAGTSTDTQYF. The CDR3 nucleotides read TGTGCCAGCAGTTTCCGAGCGGGTACTAGCACAGATACGCAGTATTTT.